Shown below are 28 T cell receptor beta chains from a single sample sequenced in a study of cytomegalovirus exposure and HLA in healthy donors. The PCR ran on 60 Vbeta and 13 Jbeta primers. The assay was immunoSEQ multiplex PCR, and TCRdb's table has in-frame clones only and misses some. The sample has 150,000 to 200,000 clones, around four fifths seen once; the top ten hold 2.5% to 3.5%. The sequenced material came from PBMCs. Every receptor here comes from a female donor in good health and CMV-seronegative.

The DNA of the CDR3 is TGTGCCAGCAGCCAAATACAGGGGAAACATTCACCCCTCCACTTT. Protein product: CASSQIQGKHSPLHF. This chain connects TRBV11-2 to TRBJ1-6, with 7 positions matching TRBD1. Germline trimming cut 5 bases from V and 8 bases from J; bases unmatched to any gene: 9. The CDR3 spans 15 residues. Germline CDR1 SGHAT, CDR2 FQNNGV.

The chain couples TRBV30 to TRBJ2-3; 9 bases fit TRBD2. Germline lookup yields CDR1 GTSNPN and CDR2 SVGIG (reference sequence). Trimming took 0 bases from V and 0 from J; bases not matched to a gene: 19. The CDR3 has 21 amino acids. The CDR3 region is CAWSVGRGRLAGPPSTDTQYF. The CDR3 coding sequence is TGTGCCTGGAGTGTCGGTCGAGGGCGTCTAGCGGGGCCGCCTAGCACAGATACGCAGTATTTT.

The chain couples TRBV2 to TRBJ2-2, with TRBD2 matching over 13 bases. The CDR3 contains 18 residues. V gave up 1 base and J gave up 1 base; unmatched junction bases: 3. Germline values: CDR1 SNHLY, CDR2 FYNNEI. The CDR3 spells CASSEGLAGGWNTGELFF. CDR3 bases: TGTGCCAGCAGTGAAGGACTAGCGGGAGGATGGAACACCGGGGAGCTGTTTTTT.

This chain joins TRBV5-4 and TRBJ1-2, with a possible D match to TRBD1 (6 bases). Germline V CDR1 and CDR2: SGHNT, YYREEE (reference sequence). The CDR3 totals 16 residues. V lost 0 bases to trimming and J lost 3 bases, with 15 bases between them. The CDR3 DNA follows: TGTGCCAGCAGCTTGGTAGGGGGGGCTCTGGACTATGGCTACACCTTC. It specifies CASSLVGGALDYGYTF.

The V gene is TRBV19, the J gene TRBJ2-3, with 10 bases lining up with TRBD2. Germline V gives CDR1 LNHDA, CDR2 SQIVND (reference sequence). The CDR3 has 15 residues. Trimming cost V 8 bases and J 1 base; bases outside gene matches: 6. CDR3 residues: CASDIAGGGTDTQYF. The CDR3 coding sequence is TGTGCCAGTGATATAGCGGGGGGCGGCACAGATACGCAGTATTTT.

V and J are TRBV7-8 and TRBJ2-5, with D perhaps matching TRBD1 (6 bases). Germline assignment: CDR1 SGHVS and CDR2 FQNEAQ. V was pared by 1 base and J by 8 bases, with 20 bases between. The CDR3 covers 16 residues. CDR3: CASSLVWSGVRVTQYF. The CDR3 bases are TGTGCCAGCAGCTTAGTGTGGTCAGGGGTCCGTGTTACCCAGTACTTC.

This clone was detected only a few times. The V call is TRBV6-1, the J call TRBJ1-3, with 10 bases matching TRBD1. Germline V gives CDR1 MNHNS, CDR2 SASEGT. The CDR3 totals 15 residues. The junction had 5 bases not matched to a gene; V was cut back by 5 bases and J by 4 bases. For the CDR3, the DNA is TGTGCCAGCAGTAAAATGACAGGGGGCGGAAACACCATATATTTT. Protein product: CASSKMTGGGNTIYF.

Comment on this clone: Other DNA sequences of this sample code for an identical CDR3. The chain carries TRBV30 and TRBJ1-5; D uncertain. Germline CDR1 is GTSNPN and CDR2 is SVGIG (reference sequence). V gave up 0 bases and J gave up 5 bases, with 8 bases separating them. The CDR3 consists of 13 residues. The CDR3 region has the DNA TGTGCCTGGAGTGTACGCGGGGATCAGCCCCAGCATTTT. Translating gives CAWSVRGDQPQHF.

A single count supports this clone. The rearrangement joins TRBV6-5 to TRBJ1-2; D possibly corresponds to TRBD1 (6 bases). This CDR3 spans 13 amino acids. V was cut by 6 bases and J by 2 bases, with 10 bases left in between. Germline lookup yields CDR1 MNHEY and CDR2 SVGAGI. The CDR3 nucleotides read TGTGCCAGCAGATTAGACAGGAACTATGGCTACACCTTC. It is translated as CASRLDRNYGYTF.

This chain uses TRBV30 with TRBJ2-1; D is perhaps TRBD2 (6 bases). This CDR3 has 15 amino acids. Looked up from germline, CDR1 is GTSNPN and CDR2 is SVGIG (reference sequence). Trimming cost V 2 bases and J 8 bases, with 19 bases left between them. This CDR3 reads CAWSFPGVDADEQFF. CDR3 DNA: TGTGCCTGGAGTTTCCCGGGGGTAGACGCGGATGAGCAGTTCTTC.

The rearrangement uses TRBV28 and TRBJ2-2, with 7 bases lining up with TRBD1. The CDR3 extends over 16 amino acids. V was pared by 3 bases and J by 4 bases, with 8 bases of the junction left unmatched. Germline lookup yields CDR1 MDHEN and CDR2 SYDVKM. The CDR3 reads CASSLGTDRPTGELFF. The CDR3 DNA sequence: TGTGCCAGCAGTTTGGGGACGGACAGGCCCACCGGGGAGCTGTTTTTT.

Only a few counts were recorded for this clone. At one end, the junction sequence differs from germline, possibly due to a read error. The V and J genes are TRBV25-1 and TRBJ1-4; no definite D call. CDR1 MGHDK and CDR2 SYGVNS come from the germline V gene. There are 12 residues in the CDR3. CDR3 protein: CASSESGRFIHF. In DNA form, the CDR3 reads TGTGCCAGCAGTGAATCGGGAAGATTTATCCATTTT.

This clone was detected a few times. The genes are TRBV10-2 and TRBJ2-7, with D uncertain. Looked up from germline, CDR1 is WSHSY and CDR2 is SAAADI. The CDR3 is 13 amino acids. Deletions cut 1 base from V and 1 base from J, with 5 bases between. The CDR3 reads CASSEFLSYEQYF. DNA for the CDR3: TGCGCCAGCAGTGAGTTCCTATCCTACGAGCAGTACTTC.

The J gene is TRBJ1-1, the V gene TRBV7-8; a possible D gene is TRBD1 (6 bases). V gave up 8 bases and J gave up 0 bases, with 10 bases separating them. The CDR3 is made up of 13 amino acids. CDR1 is SGHVS, CDR2 FQNEAQ, per germline. CDR3 protein: CASGGQLNTEAFF. CDR3 coding DNA: TGTGCCAGCGGCGGACAGTTGAACACTGAAGCTTTCTTT. Looking up the rest from reference TRBV7-8 and TRBJ1-1 gives the full variable domain: GAGVSQSPRYKVAKRGQDVALRCDPISGHVSLFWYQQALGQGPEFLTYFQNEAQLDKSGLPSDRFFAERPEGSVSTLKIQRTQQEDSAVYLCASGGQLNTEAFFGQGTRLTVV.

By share, this clone counts as medium-sized. V is TRBV4-3 and J is TRBJ1-6; 11 bases map to TRBD1. The CDR3 runs to 16 residues. Germline V gene lookup returns CDR1 LGHNA and CDR2 YSLEER. Trimming removed 0 bases from V and 10 bases from J; junction bases left unmatched: 5. DNA of the CDR3: TGCGCCAGCAGCCAAGATTCGGGGACAGGGGGGTCACCCCTCCACTTT. Translated, it gives CASSQDSGTGGSPLHF.

The chain uses TRBV14 and TRBJ1-1; TRBD1 might be the D (5 bases). The germline V gene encodes CDR1 SGHDN and CDR2 FVKESK. The CDR3 runs 16 residues. The V end lost 4 bases, the J end lost 0 bases, and 15 bases lay between the germline ends. This chain's CDR3 is CASSPGIGVMNTEAFF. CDR3 sequence (DNA): TGTGCCAGCAGCCCAGGAATAGGGGTCATGAACACTGAAGCTTTCTTT.

This rearrangement joins TRBV19 to TRBJ1-5; 8 nucleotides agree with TRBD1. Per germline, CDR1 LNHDA and CDR2 SQIVND (reference sequence). The ends lost 4 bases at V and 4 bases at J; junction bases unmatched: 3. This CDR3 is built from 14 residues. CDR3 sequence (DNA): TGTGCCAGTAGTACCGACAGGGGTAATCAGCCCCAGCATTTT. Translating it yields CASSTDRGNQPQHF. The entire variable domain, with the rest obtained from reference TRBV19 and TRBJ1-5, is as follows: DGGITQSPKYLFRKEGQNVTLSCEQNLNHDAMYWYRQDPGQGLRLIYYSQIVNDFQKGDIAEGYSVSREKKESFPLTVTSAQKNPTAFYLCASSTDRGNQPQHFGDGTRLSIL.

V usage is TRBV7-3 and J usage is TRBJ2-1, with a possible D match to TRBD2 (6 bases). The CDR3 is 17 amino acids. V lost 5 bases and J lost 4, with 21 bases in between. The germline V gene encodes CDR1 SGHTA and CDR2 FQGTGA. Here the CDR3 DNA reads TGTGCCAGCAGCCTACTACTCGGGGGAGTCGGGTACAATGAGCAGTTCTTC. This translates into CASSLLLGGVGYNEQFF.

This clone was counted between two and nine times. V is TRBV7-9 and J is TRBJ2-4; TRBD1 might be the D (6 bases). This CDR3 contains 15 residues. Germline assignment: CDR1 SEHNR and CDR2 FQNEAQ (reference sequence). V was trimmed by 5 bases and J by 4 bases, leaving 15 bases between them. CDR3 amino acids: CASSPRQAQKNIQYF. CDR3 coding DNA: TGTGCCAGCAGCCCCCGACAGGCCCAAAAAAACATTCAGTACTTC.

This clone was recorded a few times. As DNA, the CDR3 is TGCGCCAGCAGCTTGATCGCGGGTAGCGGGAGAGGCTACGAGCAGTACTTC. Translated: CASSLIAGSGRGYEQYF. This rearrangement joins TRBV5-1 to TRBJ2-7, with 9 bases that match TRBD2. CDR3 length: 17 amino acids. Germline lookup yields CDR1 SGHRS and CDR2 YFSETQ. V shed 1 base, J shed 3 bases, and the junction held 11 bases outside the gene matches.

This rearrangement joins TRBV4-3 to TRBJ2-2; TRBD2 agrees at 10 bases. CDR1 is LGHNA, CDR2 YSLEER, per germline. V dropped 3 bases and J dropped 2; count of bases not matched to a gene: 6. CDR3 length: 17 residues. The CDR3 reads CASSHGASGSNTGELFF. In DNA form, the CDR3 reads TGCGCCAGCAGCCACGGCGCTAGCGGGAGTAACACCGGGGAGCTGTTTTTT.

About this clone: A read error may account for a junction end that differs from germline. The V and J genes are TRBV19 and TRBJ1-5; TRBD1 matches at 8 bases. CDR1 is LNHDA, CDR2 SQIVND, per germline (reference sequence). The CDR3 sequence is 14 residues long. Here the CDR3 reads CASSLDGEDRVGHF. The CDR3 DNA reads as TGTGCCAGTAGTTTAGACGGGGAGGACAGGGTCGGGCATTTT. Using reference TRBV19 and TRBJ1-5 for the parts outside the CDR3, the full variable domain is DGGITQSPKYLFRKEGQNVTLSCEQNLNHDAMYWYRQDPGQGLRLIYYSQIVNDFQKGDIAEGYSVSREKKESFPLTVTSAQKNPTAFYLCASSLDGEDRVGHFGDGTRLSIL.

The J gene is TRBJ2-3, the V gene TRBV4-2; 8 bases match TRBD2. V was clipped by 0 bases and J by 0 bases; unmatched bases: 2. Germline-derived CDR1 and CDR2 are LGHNA and YNFKEQ. CDR3 length: 16 residues. This CDR3 is CASSQEVAGSTDTQYF. CDR3 sequence (DNA): TGTGCCAGCAGCCAAGAGGTAGCGGGAAGCACAGATACGCAGTATTTT.

This clone came up a few times. The rearrangement links TRBV19 to TRBJ1-5; a weak D match, TRBD1 (5 bases). Per germline, CDR1 LNHDA and CDR2 SQIVND (reference sequence). V was cut by 3 bases and J by 3 bases, with 15 bases left in between. The CDR3 contains 16 residues. In nucleotides, the CDR3 is TGTGCCAGTAGTATTTCGGAAGGGGCGATCAATCAGCCCCAGCATTTT. Protein product: CASSISEGAINQPQHF.

The rearrangement uses TRBV7-8 and TRBJ1-5; D remains ambiguous. The V gene's germline CDR1 is SGHVS and CDR2 FQNEAQ. CDR3 length equals 17 residues. Trimming removed 5 bases at V and 1 base at J, with 18 bases between. This CDR3 reads CASSAITTPESNQPQHF. The CDR3 DNA reads as TGTGCCAGCAGCGCCATCACGACACCCGAGAGCAATCAGCCCCAGCATTTT.

DNA of the CDR3: TGCGCCAGCAGCTTGGGGTCTAGCGGGAACCAAGAGACCCAGTACTTC. The encoded protein is CASSLGSSGNQETQYF. The rearrangement uses TRBV5-1 and TRBJ2-5; TRBD2 aligns across 9 bases. The CDR3 extends over 16 amino acids. V shed 0 bases, J shed 0 bases, and the junction held 3 bases outside the gene matches. Germline CDR1 is SGHRS and CDR2 is YFSETQ. The whole variable domain, remainder taken from reference TRBV5-1 and TRBJ2-5, is KAGVTQTPRYLIKTRGQQVTLSCSPISGHRSVSWYQQTPGQGLQFLFEYFSETQRNKGNFPGRFSGRQFSNSRSEMNVSTLELGDSALYLCASSLGSSGNQETQYFGPGTRLLVL.

The chain combines TRBV18 with TRBJ1-5; TRBD1 matches 7 bases. This CDR3 spans 18 amino acids. The germline gives CDR1 KGHSH, CDR2 LQKENI. V dropped 3 bases and J dropped 0; count of bases not matched to a gene: 11. The CDR3 sequence is CASSPMPPTGPSNQPQHF. The CDR3 DNA reads TGTGCCAGCTCACCGATGCCACCGACAGGGCCTAGCAATCAGCCCCAGCATTTT.

The V and J genes are TRBV7-8 and TRBJ2-2, with 15 bases fitting TRBD2. V dropped 8 bases and J dropped 5; count of bases not matched to a gene: 9. The germline V gene has CDR1 SGHVS and CDR2 FQNEAQ. This CDR3 comprises 17 residues. This CDR3 is CASRRPGLAGGTGELFF. CDR3 in DNA: TGTGCCAGCCGACGTCCGGGACTAGCGGGAGGAACCGGGGAGCTGTTTTTT.